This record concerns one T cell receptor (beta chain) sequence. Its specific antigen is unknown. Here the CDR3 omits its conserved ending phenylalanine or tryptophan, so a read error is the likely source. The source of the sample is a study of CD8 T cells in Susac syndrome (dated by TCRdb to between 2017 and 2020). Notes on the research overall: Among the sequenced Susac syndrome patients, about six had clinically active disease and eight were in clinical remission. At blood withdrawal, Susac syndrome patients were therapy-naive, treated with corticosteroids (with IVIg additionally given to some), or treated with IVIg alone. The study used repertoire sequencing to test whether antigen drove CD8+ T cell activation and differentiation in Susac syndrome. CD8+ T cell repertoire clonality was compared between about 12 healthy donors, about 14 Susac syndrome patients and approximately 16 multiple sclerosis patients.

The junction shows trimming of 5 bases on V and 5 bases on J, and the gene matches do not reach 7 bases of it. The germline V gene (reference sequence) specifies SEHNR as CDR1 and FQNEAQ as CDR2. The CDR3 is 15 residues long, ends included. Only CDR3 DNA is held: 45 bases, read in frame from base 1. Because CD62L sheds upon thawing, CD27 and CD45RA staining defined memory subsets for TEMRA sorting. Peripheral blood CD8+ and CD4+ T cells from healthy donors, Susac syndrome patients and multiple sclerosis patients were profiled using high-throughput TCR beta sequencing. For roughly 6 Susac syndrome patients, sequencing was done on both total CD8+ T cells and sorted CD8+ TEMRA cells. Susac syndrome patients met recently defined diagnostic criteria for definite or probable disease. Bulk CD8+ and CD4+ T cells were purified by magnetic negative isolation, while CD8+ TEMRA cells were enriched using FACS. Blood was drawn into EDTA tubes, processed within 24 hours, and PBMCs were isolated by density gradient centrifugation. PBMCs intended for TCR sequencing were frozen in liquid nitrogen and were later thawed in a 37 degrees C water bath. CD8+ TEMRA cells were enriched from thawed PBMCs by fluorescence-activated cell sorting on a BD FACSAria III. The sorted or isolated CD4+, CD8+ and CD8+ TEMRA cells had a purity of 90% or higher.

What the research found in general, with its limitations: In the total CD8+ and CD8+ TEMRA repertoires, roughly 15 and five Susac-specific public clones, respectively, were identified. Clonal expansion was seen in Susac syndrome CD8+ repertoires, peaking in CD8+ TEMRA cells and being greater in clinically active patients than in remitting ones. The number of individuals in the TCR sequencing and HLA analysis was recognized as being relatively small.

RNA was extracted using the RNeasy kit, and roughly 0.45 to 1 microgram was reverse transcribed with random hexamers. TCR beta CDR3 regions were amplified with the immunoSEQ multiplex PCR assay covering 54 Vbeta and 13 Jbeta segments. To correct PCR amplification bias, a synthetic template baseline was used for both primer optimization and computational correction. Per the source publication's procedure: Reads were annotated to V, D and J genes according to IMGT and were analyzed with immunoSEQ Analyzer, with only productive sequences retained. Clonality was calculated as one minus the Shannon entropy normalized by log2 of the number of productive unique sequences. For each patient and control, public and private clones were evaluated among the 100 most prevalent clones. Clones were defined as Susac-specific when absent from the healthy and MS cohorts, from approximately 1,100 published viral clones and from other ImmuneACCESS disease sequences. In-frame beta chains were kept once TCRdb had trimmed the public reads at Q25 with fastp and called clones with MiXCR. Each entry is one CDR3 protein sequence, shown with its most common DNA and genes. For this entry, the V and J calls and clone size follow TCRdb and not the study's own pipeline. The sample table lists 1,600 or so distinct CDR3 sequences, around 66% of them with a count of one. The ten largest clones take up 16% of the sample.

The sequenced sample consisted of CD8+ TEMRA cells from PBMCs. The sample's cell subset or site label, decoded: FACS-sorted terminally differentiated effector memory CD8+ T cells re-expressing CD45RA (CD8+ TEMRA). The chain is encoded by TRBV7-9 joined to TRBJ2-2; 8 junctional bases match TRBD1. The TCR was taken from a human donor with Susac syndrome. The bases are TGTGCCAGCAGCCCGGCAGGGGGCGGGACCGGGGAGCTGTTTCTT. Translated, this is CASSPAGGGTGELFL.